This T cell receptor (beta chain) was documented in a study of T cells expressing NK-cell markers. The authors generated TCR beta cDNA through 5'RACE template switching with UMIs. TCRdb processed the 5' RACE reads again and assigns one entry to each CDR3 protein, with no DNA. The table for this sample gives hundreds of thousands of distinct CDR3 sequences. Germline V gene lookup returns CDR1 MDHEN and CDR2 SYDVKM. The CDR3 has 16 amino acids. The V call is TRBV28, the J call TRBJ2-7; lacking DNA, the TRBD1 call made by TCRdb goes unchecked. The clonotype originates from a woman aged 18 to 75 in good health. Sample: blood T cells: a sorted CD56 or NKG2C T cell subset, CD4+ or CD8+ T cells, or bulk PBMC T cells (not recorded which). The chain's CDR3 is CASRTTGDTSNYEQYF. Full variable domain (missing parts from reference TRBV28 and TRBJ2-7): DVKVTQSSRYLVKRTGEKVFLECVQDMDHENMFWYRQDPGLGLRLIYFSYDVKMKEKGDIPEGYSVSREKKERFSLILESASTNQTSMYLCASRTTGDTSNYEQYFGPGTRLTVT.